Below are 10 T cell receptor beta chains sequenced from a single sample in a study of T cells in localized non-small cell lung cancer. Data came from immunoSEQ multiplex PCR; TCRdb stores just in-frame clones and leaves some out. Among approximately 20,000 clones, roughly 84% were seen once, and the ten largest hold about 4.6%. The sequencing here drew on peripheral blood, taken before any cancer treatment. These TCRs come from a man aged 40-75 years with stage I lung adenocarcinoma.

This sequence joins TRBV7-9 and TRBJ2-5; 10 bases fit TRBD2. V dropped 1 base and J dropped 2; count of bases not matched to a gene: 4. The CDR3 consists of 16 residues. Germline V gene lookup returns CDR1 SEHNR and CDR2 FQNEAQ (reference sequence). CDR3 sequence reads: CASSLVGTSEQETQYF. The CDR3 DNA follows: TGTGCCAGCAGCTTAGTTGGGACTAGCGAGCAAGAGACCCAGTACTTC.

This chain connects TRBV2 to TRBJ1-5; D is possibly TRBD1 (6 bases). The CDR3 is 16 residues long. Trimming shortened V by 1 base and J by 4 bases, and 14 bases separated the two germline ends. CDR1 SNHLY and CDR2 FYNNEI come from the germline V gene. CDR3 sequence: CASSEEGQGWNQPQHF. CDR3 bases: TGTGCCAGCAGTGAAGAGGGGCAGGGGTGGAATCAGCCCCAGCATTTT.

CDR3 nucleotides: TGTGCCAGCAGCTTGGGGCGGTACGCTGAAGCTTTCTTT. This gives the protein CASSLGRYAEAFF. The gene calls are TRBV5-7 and TRBJ1-1; D gene uncertain. TRBV5-7 is reported as an ORF; its role is uncertain. V dropped 0 bases and J dropped 6 bases, with 9 bases sitting between them. The CDR3 consists of 13 residues.

The gene calls are TRBV7-6 and TRBJ2-5; no reliable D call. Trimming cost V 0 bases and J 11 bases, with 19 bases left between them. The CDR3 extends over 15 amino acids. Germline assignment: CDR1 SGHVS and CDR2 FNYEAQ. The CDR3 is CASSLAMSGREAQYF. The CDR3 DNA follows: TGTGCCAGCAGCTTAGCGATGTCCGGTCGTGAGGCGCAGTACTTC.

This clone has a handful of counts. The chain has TRBV11-2 and TRBJ1-1; TRBD1 matches at 7 bases. The V segment lost 1 base and the J segment 2 bases; nucleotides outside the gene matches: 4. The CDR3 contains 15 residues. Germline V lookup: CDR1 SGHAT, CDR2 FQNNGV. The CDR3 spells CASSLAGQPNTEAFF. DNA of the CDR3: TGTGCCAGCAGCTTAGCGGGACAGCCCAACACTGAAGCTTTCTTT.

V usage is TRBV2 and J usage is TRBJ1-5, with TRBD1 identical over 8 bases. Germline V gene data show CDR1 as SNHLY and CDR2 as FYNNEI. The V and J ends lost 4 bases and 7 bases, in that order; junction bases with no gene match: 6. This CDR3 region has 14 residues. CDR3 bases: TGTGCCAGCAGTGGGACAGGGACAGCCCAGCCCCAGCATTTT. This sequence encodes CASSGTGTAQPQHF.

The CDR3 here is CASSSGAYTLGNEQFF. The DNA for the CDR3 is TGCGCCAGCAGCTCCGGGGCGTACACGTTGGGCAATGAGCAGTTCTTC. The V gene is TRBV5-1, the J gene TRBJ2-1; either TRBD1 or TRBD2 may supply D (5 bases each). The CDR3 has 16 residues. Germline CDR1 SGHRS, CDR2 YFSETQ. V was cut by 3 bases and J by 6 bases, with 19 bases left in between.

The chain combines TRBV7-9 with TRBJ1-1, with D tentatively TRBD1 (6 bases). CDR1 and CDR2 (germline): SEHNR, FQNEAQ (reference sequence). V was clipped by 6 bases and J by 4 bases, with 12 bases between them. The CDR3 has 13 amino acids. The CDR3 DNA sequence: TGTGCCAGCAGAGGACAGCTCCTCACTGAAGCTTTCTTT. The encoded protein is CASRGQLLTEAFF.

This chain links TRBV6-6 with TRBJ1-1, with a weak D call TRBD1 (6 bases). There are 12 residues in the CDR3. CDR1 is MNHNY, CDR2 SVGAGI, per germline (reference sequence). Trimming stripped 6 bases from V and 11 bases from J, with 16 bases between. The chain's CDR3 is CASSPKGGVAFF. CDR3 DNA: TGTGCCAGCAGCCCTAAAGGGGGGGTGGCTTTCTTT.

The V call is TRBV30, the J call TRBJ1-4; D may be TRBD1 (5 bases). The V end lost 5 bases, the J end lost 7 bases, and 17 bases lay between the germline ends. The CDR3 runs 14 residues. Germline V CDR1 and CDR2: GTSNPN, SVGIG (reference sequence). In DNA form, the CDR3 reads TGTGCCTGGCTGGCCCGGGAGGGGCGTGAAAAACTGTTTTTT. Encoded protein: CAWLAREGREKLFF.